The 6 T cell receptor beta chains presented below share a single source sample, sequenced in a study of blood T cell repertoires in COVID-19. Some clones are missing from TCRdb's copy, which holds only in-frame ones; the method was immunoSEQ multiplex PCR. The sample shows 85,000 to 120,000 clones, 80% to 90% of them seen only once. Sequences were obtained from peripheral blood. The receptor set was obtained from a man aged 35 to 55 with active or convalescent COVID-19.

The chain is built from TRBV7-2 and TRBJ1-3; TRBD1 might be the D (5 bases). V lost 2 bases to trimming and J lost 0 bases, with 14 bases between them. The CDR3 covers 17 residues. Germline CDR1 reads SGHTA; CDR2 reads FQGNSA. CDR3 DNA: TGTGCCAGCAGCTTATCCGCAGGGAAGAGCTCTGGAAACACCATATATTTT. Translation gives CASSLSAGKSSGNTIYF.

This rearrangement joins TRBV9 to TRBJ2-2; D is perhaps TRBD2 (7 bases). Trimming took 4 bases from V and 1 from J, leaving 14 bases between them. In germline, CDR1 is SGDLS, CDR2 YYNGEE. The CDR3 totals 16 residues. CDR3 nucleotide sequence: TGTGCCAGCAGCACCAACAGGGAGGGGAACACCGGGGAGCTGTTTTTT. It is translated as CASSTNREGNTGELFF. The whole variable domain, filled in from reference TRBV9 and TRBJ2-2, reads DSGVTQTPKHLITATGQRVTLRCSPRSGDLSVYWYQQSLDQGLQFLIQYYNGEERAKGNILERFSAQQFPDLHSELNLSSLELGDSALYFCASSTNREGNTGELFFGEGSRLTVL.

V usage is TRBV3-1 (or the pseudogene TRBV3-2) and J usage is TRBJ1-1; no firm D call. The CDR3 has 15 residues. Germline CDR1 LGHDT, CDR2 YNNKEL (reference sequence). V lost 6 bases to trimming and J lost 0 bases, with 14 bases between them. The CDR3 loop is CASRNPLAMNTEAFF. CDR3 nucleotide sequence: TGTGCCAGCAGAAACCCACTCGCCATGAACACTGAAGCTTTCTTT.

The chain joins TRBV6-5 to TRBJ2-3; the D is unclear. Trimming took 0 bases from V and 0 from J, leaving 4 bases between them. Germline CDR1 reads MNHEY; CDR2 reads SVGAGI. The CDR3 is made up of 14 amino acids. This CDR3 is CASSYSASTDTQYF. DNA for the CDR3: TGTGCCAGCAGTTACTCGGCTAGCACAGATACGCAGTATTTT.

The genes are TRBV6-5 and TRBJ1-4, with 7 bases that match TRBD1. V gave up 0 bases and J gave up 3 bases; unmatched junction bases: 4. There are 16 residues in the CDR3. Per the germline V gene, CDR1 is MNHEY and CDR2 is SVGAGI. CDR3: CASSYSGGWANEKLFF. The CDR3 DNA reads TGTGCCAGCAGTTACTCAGGGGGCTGGGCTAATGAAAAACTGTTTTTT.

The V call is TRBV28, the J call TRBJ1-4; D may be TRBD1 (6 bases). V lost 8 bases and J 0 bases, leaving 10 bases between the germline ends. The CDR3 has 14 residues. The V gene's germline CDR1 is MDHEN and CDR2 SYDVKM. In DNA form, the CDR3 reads TGTGCCAGCGTCAGGGGAGCAACTAATGAAAAACTGTTTTTT. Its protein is CASVRGATNEKLFF.